The 10 T cell receptor beta chains reported below all come from one sample, sequenced in a study of cytomegalovirus exposure and HLA in healthy donors. The PCR made use of 60 Vbeta and 13 Jbeta primers. Libraries were prepared by immunoSEQ multiplex PCR; TCRdb keeps only in-frame clonotypes and omits some of them. The table records fewer than 250,000 clones, 70% to 75% of them present only once. Specimen: PBMCs. These receptor sequences come from a man aged 25 to 40 in good health and CMV-seropositive.

The rearrangement joins TRBV27 to TRBJ1-2, with 9 bases that match TRBD1. The ends lost 5 bases at V and 6 bases at J; junction bases unmatched: 4. Per germline, CDR1 MNHEY and CDR2 SMNVEV (reference sequence). The CDR3 is 13 amino acids. CDR3: CASSGQGRDGYTF. The DNA of the CDR3 is TGTGCCAGCAGTGGACAGGGGAGGGATGGCTACACCTTC.

The chain links TRBV5-4 to TRBJ1-2, with D possibly being TRBD1 (6 bases). CDR1 and CDR2 from the germline V gene are SGHNT and YYREEE (reference sequence). The CDR3 loop spans 13 amino acids. Deletions cut 4 bases from V and 6 bases from J, with 13 bases between. The CDR3 nucleotides are TGTGCCAGCAGCCCGACAGGAAAAGATGGCTACACCTTC. Translated: CASSPTGKDGYTF.

The J gene is TRBJ2-1, the V gene TRBV7-9; 10 nucleotides align to TRBD2. This CDR3 comprises 15 residues. Germline V gene data show CDR1 as SEHNR and CDR2 as FQNEAQ (reference sequence). Trimming at V came to 1 base and at J to 6 bases, leaving 3 bases not matched to a gene. Here the CDR3 reads CASSLGASGSNEQFF. The DNA of the CDR3 is TGTGCCAGCAGCTTAGGGGCTAGCGGGAGCAATGAGCAGTTCTTC.

The J gene is TRBJ2-2, the V gene TRBV7-2, with a weak D call TRBD1 (5 bases). V was trimmed by 5 bases and J by 4 bases, leaving 14 bases between them. This CDR3 is built from 15 residues. Germline assignment: CDR1 SGHTA and CDR2 FQGNSA. The DNA of the CDR3 is TGTGCCAGCAGCCCCTCCAGGGCGCGCACCGGGGAGCTGTTTTTT. It codes for CASSPSRARTGELFF.

The chain combines TRBV10-1 with TRBJ1-1, with TRBD1 matching over 7 bases. Germline V lookup: CDR1 WNHNN, CDR2 SYGVQD (reference sequence). This CDR3 comprises 14 residues. The V gene end was trimmed by 3 bases and the J gene end by 3 bases; junction bases not matched to a gene: 4. CDR3 coding DNA: TGCGCCAGCAGTGAACGTCAGGGGGACACTGAAGCTTTCTTT. Encoded protein: CASSERQGDTEAFF.

The V and J genes are TRBV5-1 and TRBJ2-5, with TRBD2 matching 12 bases. Trimming cost V 0 bases and J 5 bases; bases outside gene matches: 8. CDR3 length: 17 amino acids. Germline V gene data show CDR1 as SGHRS and CDR2 as YFSETQ. The CDR3 reads CASSLASSGGAAETQYF. DNA for the CDR3: TGCGCCAGCAGCTTGGCGTCTAGCGGGGGGGCCGCGGAGACCCAGTACTTC.

The chain uses TRBV28 and TRBJ2-5, with a possible D match to TRBD2 (5 bases). CDR1 and CDR2 from the germline V gene are MDHEN and SYDVKM. V was pared by 3 bases and J by 1 base, with 12 bases between. The CDR3 length is 15 residues. The CDR3 here is CASSFRGTFQETQYF. CDR3 bases: TGTGCCAGCAGTTTTCGGGGAACCTTCCAAGAGACCCAGTACTTC. The complete variable domain, with remaining parts taken from reference TRBV28 and TRBJ2-5, reads DVKVTQSSRYLVKRTGEKVFLECVQDMDHENMFWYRQDPGLGLRLIYFSYDVKMKEKGDIPEGYSVSREKKERFSLILESASTNQTSMYLCASSFRGTFQETQYFGPGTRLLVL.

In regard to this clone: In the same sample, other DNA sequences code for this CDR3. The CDR3 protein is CASSYGTGGYEQYF. In nucleotides, the CDR3 is TGTGCCAGCAGTTACGGGACAGGGGGCTACGAGCAGTACTTC. V is TRBV6-5 and J is TRBJ2-7; TRBD1 matches at 11 bases. V gave up 2 bases and J gave up 3 bases; unmatched junction bases: 0. The V gene's germline CDR1 is MNHEY and CDR2 SVGAGI. The CDR3 consists of 14 residues.

The V and J genes are TRBV15 and TRBJ2-1; 14 bases align to TRBD2. Unmatched junction bases numbered 2, after V lost 6 bases and J lost 1 base. The CDR3 extends over 16 amino acids. Germline-derived CDR1 and CDR2 are LNHNV and YYDKDF (reference sequence). The DNA of the CDR3 is TGTGCCACCAGTGGGACTAGCGGGAGATCCTACAATGAGCAGTTCTTC. This translates into CATSGTSGRSYNEQFF.

This chain links TRBV11-2 with TRBJ2-1; tentatively, D is TRBD2 (6 bases). V gave up 1 base and J gave up 11 bases, with 12 bases separating them. Germline CDR1 SGHAT, CDR2 FQNNGV. The CDR3 has 13 residues. The CDR3 DNA is TGTGCCAGCAGCTTAGGCGGGACTTCTAAGCAGTTCTTC. It encodes CASSLGGTSKQFF.